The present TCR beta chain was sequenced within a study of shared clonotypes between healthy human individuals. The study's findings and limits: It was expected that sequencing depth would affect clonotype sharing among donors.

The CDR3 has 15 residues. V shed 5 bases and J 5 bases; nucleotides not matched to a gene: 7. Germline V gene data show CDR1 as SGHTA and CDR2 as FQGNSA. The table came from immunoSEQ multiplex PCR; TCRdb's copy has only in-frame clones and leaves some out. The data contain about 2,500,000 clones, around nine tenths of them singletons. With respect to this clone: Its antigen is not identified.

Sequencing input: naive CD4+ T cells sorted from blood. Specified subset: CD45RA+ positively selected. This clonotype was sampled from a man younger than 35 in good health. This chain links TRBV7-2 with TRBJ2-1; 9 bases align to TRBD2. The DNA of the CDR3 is TGTGCCAGCAGCCGTTCTAGCGGGGCCCACAATGAGCAGTTCTTC. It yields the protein CASSRSSGAHNEQFF.